This T cell receptor (beta chain) was identified in a study of blood T cell repertoires in COVID-19. Study details: Acute and convalescent COVID-19 samples came from the United States, Italy and Spain. The analysed material was cDNA or gDNA that came from T cells, B-cell-depleted T cells, or PBMCs.

Germline V gene lookup returns CDR1 SGDLS and CDR2 YYNGEE. CDR3 length: 16 amino acids. J gave up 3 bases and V 4 bases, and 10 bases lay outside the gene matches. Authors' processing steps: Reference gene primer amplification gave nucleated cell count estimates. The assay was immunoSEQ multiplex PCR, and TCRdb's table has in-frame clones only and misses some. V, J and clone size are taken as reported in that table, and D and trimming were inferred from the DNA itself. Of 150,000 to 160,000 clones listed, under 95% were seen once; the top ten hold roughly 0.54%. The chain couples TRBV9 to TRBJ1-3, with TRBD1 matching 7 bases. The TCR comes from a man aged 45-60 years with acute or convalescent COVID-19. The sequenced sample consisted of peripheral blood. The CDR3 protein is CASSTPQGFNGNTIYF. CDR3 bases: TGTGCCAGCAGCACCCCACAGGGGTTTAATGGAAACACCATATATTTT.